The next 32 T cell receptor beta chains were all read from a single sample in a study of blood T cell repertoires in COVID-19. Some clones are missing from TCRdb's copy, which holds only in-frame ones; the method was immunoSEQ multiplex PCR. The table includes about 160,000 clones, roughly 93% detected once. Sequenced: peripheral blood. Every receptor here comes from a man aged 18-30 years with acute or convalescent COVID-19.

V is TRBV12-3 or TRBV12-4 and J is TRBJ2-2, with a possible D match to TRBD1 (6 bases). V was pared by 6 bases and J by 6 bases, with 11 bases between. This CDR3 spans 13 amino acids. CDR3 protein: CASSPGTSGELFF. CDR3 sequence (DNA): TGTGCCAGCAGCCCAGGGACATCCGGGGAGCTGTTTTTT.

This clone appeared a single time. This chain joins TRBV19 and TRBJ1-5; D remains unclear. Trimming shortened V by 4 bases and J by 4 bases, and 17 bases separated the two germline ends. The germline CDR1 and CDR2 sequences are LNHDA and SQIVND (reference sequence). There are 16 residues in the CDR3. Written as DNA, the CDR3 is TGTGCCAGTAGTACCCGGCCTGGGCCAACTAATCAGCCCCAGCATTTT. It translates to CASSTRPGPTNQPQHF.

V usage is TRBV19 and J usage is TRBJ1-1, with 7 bases lining up with TRBD1. CDR3 size: 13 residues. The germline V gene has CDR1 LNHDA and CDR2 SQIVND (reference sequence). V shed 8 bases, J shed 1 base, and the junction held 4 bases outside the gene matches. The CDR3 DNA follows: TGTGCCAGTGGGAAGGGGGCGAACACTGAAGCTTTCTTT. Protein sequence: CASGKGANTEAFF. Using reference TRBV19 and TRBJ1-1 for the parts outside the CDR3, the full variable domain is DGGITQSPKYLFRKEGQNVTLSCEQNLNHDAMYWYRQDPGQGLRLIYYSQIVNDFQKGDIAEGYSVSREKKESFPLTVTSAQKNPTAFYLCASGKGANTEAFFGQGTRLTVV.

V usage is TRBV5-1 and J usage is TRBJ1-1; 10 nucleotides line up with TRBD1. V was pared by 6 bases and J by 5 bases, with 13 bases of the junction left unmatched. CDR3 length: 16 amino acids. CDR1 SGHRS and CDR2 YFSETQ come from the germline V gene. The CDR3 region has the DNA TGCGCCAGCAATGGGGCGTTGGGACAGGGGCAAACTGAAGCTTTCTTT. Its translation is CASNGALGQGQTEAFF.

The chain has TRBV9 and TRBJ2-6; no definite D call. The CDR3 runs to 15 residues. V was cut by 0 bases and J by 4 bases, with 8 bases left in between. Germline V gene data show CDR1 as SGDLS and CDR2 as YYNGEE. CDR3 protein: CASSVVSPGANVLTF. The CDR3 region has the DNA TGTGCCAGCAGCGTAGTCTCCCCCGGGGCCAACGTCCTGACTTTC.

The V and J genes are TRBV7-8 and TRBJ1-5, with 7 bases aligning to TRBD1. The CDR3 sequence is 15 residues long. Germline V gives CDR1 SGHVS, CDR2 FQNEAQ. The J segment lost 4 bases and the V segment lost 5 bases, leaving 8 bases of the junction unmatched. The CDR3: CASSATGAPNQPQHF. Here the CDR3 DNA reads TGTGCCAGCAGCGCTACAGGGGCCCCTAATCAGCCCCAGCATTTT.

The chain links TRBV7-2 to TRBJ2-7; 10 nucleotides match TRBD1. This CDR3 contains 15 residues. With 4 bases clipped from V and 2 bases from J, the junction kept 5 bases outside the gene matches. Per germline, CDR1 SGHTA and CDR2 FQGNSA. The CDR3 region is CASSSRTGGAYEQYF. The CDR3, as DNA: TGTGCCAGCAGCTCGCGGACAGGGGGGGCCTACGAGCAGTACTTC.

This clone was seen more than once but under ten times. V usage is TRBV2 and J usage is TRBJ1-4; no definite D call. Germline V gene sequence: CDR1 SNHLY, CDR2 FYNNEI. The CDR3 spans 15 residues. V was cut by 2 bases and J by 4 bases, with 11 bases left in between. The DNA for the CDR3 is TGTGCCAGCAGTGAAAGGAGGGCTAGTAATGAAAAACTGTTTTTT. This translates into CASSERRASNEKLFF.

The chain has TRBV11-2 and TRBJ1-2; TRBD1 aligns across 8 bases. Per the germline V gene, CDR1 is SGHAT and CDR2 is FQNNGV. This CDR3 is built from 15 residues. V was pared by 5 bases and J by 4 bases, with 9 bases of the junction left unmatched. CDR3 amino acids: CASSPRQGFGYGYTF. In nucleotides, the CDR3 is TGTGCCAGCAGCCCTAGACAGGGGTTCGGCTATGGCTACACCTTC.

CDR3 sequence: CASSEAGGGGYGYTF. Here the CDR3 DNA reads TGTGCCAGCAGTGAAGCAGGCGGGGGGGGCTATGGCTACACCTTC. V and J are TRBV6-1 and TRBJ1-2; D perhaps matches TRBD1 (5 bases). The CDR3 extends over 15 amino acids. V was shortened by 0 bases and J by 4 bases, with 12 bases between the two germline ends. Germline assignment: CDR1 MNHNS and CDR2 SASEGT.

The chain employs TRBV4-1 and TRBJ1-5, with D possibly being TRBD1 (6 bases). Germline assignment: CDR1 MGHRA and CDR2 YSYEKL. This CDR3 spans 15 amino acids. The germline V and J ends were trimmed by 5 bases and 3 bases, with 14 bases remaining between them. CDR3 DNA sequence: TGCGCCAGCAGCTTCACCGGGGGGCCCAATCAGCCCCAGCATTTT. Protein product: CASSFTGGPNQPQHF.

The chain is built from TRBV9 and TRBJ1-3; possibly TRBD1 for D (5 bases). Trimming stripped 0 bases from V and 0 bases from J, with 7 bases between. Germline-derived CDR1 and CDR2 are SGDLS and YYNGEE. The CDR3 extends over 15 amino acids. This CDR3 is CASSVGGVSGNTIYF. The CDR3 nucleotides read TGTGCCAGCAGCGTAGGGGGGGTCTCTGGAAACACCATATATTTT.

The chain is built from TRBV19 and TRBJ1-5, with TRBD1 identical over 11 bases. Germline CDR1 is LNHDA and CDR2 is SQIVND (reference sequence). The CDR3 totals 17 residues. J gave up 0 bases and V 4 bases, and 5 bases lay outside the gene matches. The CDR3 protein is CASSTRGQGDSNQPQHF. The CDR3 DNA follows: TGTGCCAGTAGTACCCGGGGACAGGGGGATAGCAATCAGCCCCAGCATTTT.

This chain uses TRBV14 with TRBJ1-1; D is perhaps TRBD1 (5 bases). Germline loops: CDR1 SGHDN, CDR2 FVKESK. This CDR3 region has 13 residues. Trimming shortened V by 3 bases and J by 2 bases, and 7 bases separated the two germline ends. CDR3 in amino acids: CASSHGGNTEAFF. DNA for the CDR3: TGTGCCAGCAGCCACGGGGGAAACACTGAAGCTTTCTTT.

This clone was detected only once. The V gene is TRBV5-1, the J gene TRBJ2-7, with 7 bases fitting TRBD2. The CDR3 runs to 17 residues. Germline loops: CDR1 SGHRS, CDR2 YFSETQ. The ends lost 1 base at V and 6 bases at J; junction bases unmatched: 16. The CDR3 region is CASSLNPGDYLRGEQYF. The CDR3, as DNA: TGCGCCAGCAGCTTGAACCCGGGGGACTACCTACGGGGCGAGCAGTACTTC. Complete variable domain (other parts from reference TRBV5-1 and TRBJ2-7): KAGVTQTPRYLIKTRGQQVTLSCSPISGHRSVSWYQQTPGQGLQFLFEYFSETQRNKGNFPGRFSGRQFSNSRSEMNVSTLELGDSALYLCASSLNPGDYLRGEQYFGPGTRLTVT.

V and J are TRBV18 and TRBJ1-1; maybe TRBD1 (6 bases). The CDR3 extends over 16 amino acids. Trimming left V 3 bases short and J 4 bases short, with 18 bases between. Germline CDR1 and CDR2: KGHSH and LQKENI. The CDR3 DNA is TGTGCCAGCTCACCGGTGGACAGCCTTCTAGGCACTGAAGCTTTCTTT. Translated: CASSPVDSLLGTEAFF.

The gene calls are TRBV9 and TRBJ1-2, with TRBD1 as a possible D gene (6 bases). Germline CDR1 and CDR2: SGDLS and YYNGEE. Between the trimmed V and J ends, which lost 0 bases and 4 bases, there was a span of 16 bases. The CDR3 is made up of 16 amino acids. CDR3 protein: CASSVGASDRSYGYTF. For the CDR3, the DNA is TGTGCCAGCAGCGTAGGAGCCTCTGACAGGTCCTATGGCTACACCTTC.

The chain carries TRBV7-9 and TRBJ2-2; TRBD1 matches at 7 bases. Germline-derived CDR1 and CDR2 are SEHNR and FQNEAQ (reference sequence). The V segment lost 2 bases and the J segment 4 bases; nucleotides outside the gene matches: 7. The CDR3 totals 16 residues. CDR3 nucleotide sequence: TGTGCCAGCAGCTTAACTCCCGCAGGGGGCACCGGGGAGCTGTTTTTT. Translation: CASSLTPAGGTGELFF.

V and J are TRBV4-1 and TRBJ1-3, with no clear D. The germline CDR1 and CDR2 sequences are MGHRA and YSYEKL. The CDR3 covers 14 residues. V lost 0 bases to trimming and J lost 0 bases, with 3 bases between them. In DNA, the CDR3 is TGCGCCAGCAGCCAAGATCTCTCTGGAAACACCATATATTTT. Its translation: CASSQDLSGNTIYF.

This clone showed up just once. The chain combines TRBV7-9 with TRBJ2-4; 7 nucleotides match TRBD1. With V trimmed by 6 bases and J by 8 bases, 7 bases remained unmatched. Germline CDR1 reads SEHNR; CDR2 reads FQNEAQ (reference sequence). There are 13 residues in the CDR3. This chain's CDR3 is CASRGGRVDIQYF. The CDR3 DNA is TGTGCCAGCAGAGGGGGCAGGGTAGACATTCAGTACTTC. Full variable domain (remainder filled in from reference TRBV7-9 and TRBJ2-4): DTGVSQNPRHKITKRGQNVTFRCDPISEHNRLYWYRQTLGQGPEFLTYFQNEAQLEKSRLLSDRFSAERPKGSFSTLEIQRTEQGDSAMYLCASRGGRVDIQYFGAGTRLSVL.

The V gene is TRBV14, the J gene TRBJ2-3, with 7 bases fitting TRBD2. Germline V lookup: CDR1 SGHDN, CDR2 FVKESK. The trim removed 3 bases at V and 10 bases at J, leaving 4 bases unmatched. CDR3 length equals 12 residues. The CDR3, as DNA: TGTGCCAGCAGCCAGGGGACTAAGGCGCAGTATTTT. Amino acid sequence: CASSQGTKAQYF.

The CDR3 spells CASSTPRQGASYEQYF. CDR3 in DNA: TGTGCCAGTAGTACCCCCCGACAGGGGGCGAGCTACGAGCAGTACTTC. This chain joins TRBV19 and TRBJ2-7; TRBD1 aligns across 10 bases. Germline V gene data show CDR1 as LNHDA and CDR2 as SQIVND (reference sequence). This CDR3 is 16 amino acids long. The trim removed 4 bases at V and 3 bases at J, leaving 9 bases unmatched.

This chain links TRBV4-2 with TRBJ1-2, with D perhaps TRBD1 (5 bases). This CDR3 comprises 17 residues. Deletions cut 0 bases from V and 5 bases from J, with 19 bases between. Germline CDR1 LGHNA, CDR2 YNFKEQ. DNA of the CDR3: TGTGCCAGCAGCCAAGAACGCGGCGTAGCCGGGGGGTATGGCTACACCTTC. This translates into CASSQERGVAGGYGYTF.

The CDR3 nucleotides are TGTGCCACCAGTGAAACTGGACTAGCGGGGAACACCGGGGAGCTGTTTTTT. Translating it yields CATSETGLAGNTGELFF. The chain combines TRBV24-1 with TRBJ2-2, with 11 bases lining up with TRBD2. The CDR3 is 17 amino acids. In germline, CDR1 is KGHDR, CDR2 SFDVKD. The V and J ends lost 4 bases and 1 base, in that order; junction bases with no gene match: 4.

This clone was observed a single time. The chain couples TRBV5-5 to TRBJ2-7; D gene unclear. The CDR3 runs 14 residues. Germline values: CDR1 SGHKS, CDR2 YYEKEE (reference sequence). V was cut by 4 bases and J by 2 bases, with 13 bases left in between. The CDR3 DNA is TGTGCCAGCAGCCGGCAGGAACCCACCTACGAGCAGTACTTC. Its translation: CASSRQEPTYEQYF.

This chain connects TRBV12-2 to TRBJ1-1; TRBD1, the D gene given by the table, was not confirmed from the DNA. TRBV12-2 corresponds to a pseudogene. The CDR3 consists of 21 residues. The CDR3 DNA follows: TGTGCAAGTCGCTTTAACAGGACAGGGAAGCAAAAGGGGGTAATGGACACTGAAGCTTTCTTT. It encodes CASRFNRTGKQKGVMDTEAFF.

This chain connects TRBV9 to TRBJ2-7, with D possibly matching TRBD1 (6 bases). Looked up from germline, CDR1 is SGDLS and CDR2 is YYNGEE. V lost 4 bases and J lost 5, with 19 bases in between. The CDR3 is made up of 15 amino acids. The CDR3, as DNA: TGTGCCAGCAGCCCCAAGGCAGGGGAAGGTGACGAGCAGTACTTC. This gives the protein CASSPKAGEGDEQYF.

This chain joins TRBV7-2 and TRBJ2-3; D perhaps matches TRBD1 (5 bases). The germline V gene encodes CDR1 SGHTA and CDR2 FQGNSA. Between the trimmed V and J ends, which lost 1 base and 0 bases, there was a span of 8 bases. The CDR3 sequence is 15 residues long. The CDR3 DNA reads as TGTGCCAGCAGCTTAGTTAGGGGTAGCACAGATACGCAGTATTTT. Amino acids: CASSLVRGSTDTQYF. The whole variable domain, remainder taken from reference TRBV7-2 and TRBJ2-3, is GAGVSQSPSNKVTEKGKDVELRCDPISGHTALYWYRQSLGQGLEFLIYFQGNSAPDKSGLPSDRFSAERTGGSVSTLTIQRTQQEDSAVYLCASSLVRGSTDTQYFGPGTRLTVL.

V and J are TRBV11-3 and TRBJ2-2; 7 nucleotides line up with TRBD1. The CDR3 runs to 15 residues. V shed 4 bases, J shed 1 base, and the junction held 3 bases outside the gene matches. Germline V CDR1 and CDR2: SGHNT, YENEEA. The CDR3 DNA follows: TGTGCCAGCAGCTCCGACAGGGTGAACACCGGGGAGCTGTTTTTT. Translated: CASSSDRVNTGELFF.

This clone was seen just once. The CDR3 loop reads CASSLTQGSYGYTF. The DNA of the CDR3 is TGCGCCAGCAGCTTAACACAGGGGAGCTATGGCTACACCTTC. V is TRBV5-1 and J is TRBJ1-2, with 7 bases fitting TRBD1. There are 14 residues in the CDR3. Losses at the gene ends were 2 bases for V and 4 bases for J; bases not matched to a gene: 5. Looked up from germline, CDR1 is SGHRS and CDR2 is YFSETQ.

The gene calls are TRBV24-1 and TRBJ2-2; TRBD2 might be the D (6 bases). V was shortened by 4 bases and J by 8 bases, with 13 bases between the two germline ends. This CDR3 region has 14 residues. Germline CDR1 reads KGHDR; CDR2 reads SFDVKD. The CDR3 region has the DNA TGTGCCACCAGTGAGGCTAGCGCCACAGGGGAGCTGTTTTTT. Its protein product is CATSEASATGELFF.

This chain connects TRBV5-1 to TRBJ1-2, with 8 bases fitting TRBD1. The V and J ends lost 0 bases and 7 bases, in that order; junction bases with no gene match: 8. CDR1 SGHRS and CDR2 YFSETQ come from the germline V gene. There are 15 residues in the CDR3. The CDR3, as DNA: TGCGCCAGCAGCTTGGGAGGGCAGGGGGCCGGTGGCTACACCTTC. Amino acid sequence: CASSLGGQGAGGYTF.